One sample yielded the 10 T cell receptor beta chains listed below, sequenced in a study of T-cell memory formation after mild COVID-19. TCRdb re-called the 5' RACE reads through MiXCR, storing one row per CDR3 protein. The data hold about 290,000 distinct CDR3 sequences, with about a sixth observed a single time. Input material: PBMCs or a T cell subset sorted from them (not recorded which). The receptors stem from a man between 18 and 29 years old who had mild COVID-19 (a few samples of this study predate the infection). Cell type and time point are not known.

The genes are TRBV29-1 and TRBJ1-2; D unclear. Germline CDR1 is SQVTM and CDR2 is ANQGSEA. The CDR3 extends over 8 amino acids. The ends were cut back, 4 bases at V and 7 bases at J, with 1 base in the middle. The CDR3 DNA follows: TGCAGCGTTGTTGGCTACACCTTC. Encoded protein: CSVVGYTF.

The chain recombines TRBV6-2 or TRBV6-3 with TRBJ2-2, with D perhaps TRBD1 (5 bases). Germline V lookup: CDR1 MNHEY, CDR2 SVGEGT. The CDR3 spans 16 residues. With 0 bases removed from V and 0 bases from J, the gap between germline ends came to 8 bases. In DNA form, the CDR3 reads TGTGCCAGCAGTTACTCGGCAGGGACGAACACCGGGGAGCTGTTTTTT. Translating it yields CASSYSAGTNTGELFF.

This clonotype was detected only a few times. The rearrangement links TRBV28 to TRBJ1-5; D gene ambiguous. The germline V gene encodes CDR1 MDHEN and CDR2 SYDVKM. The V and J ends lost 6 bases and 3 bases respectively, with 9 bases between them. This CDR3 has 13 residues. This CDR3 reads CASREPNNQPQHF. CDR3 coding DNA: TGTGCCAGCAGGGAACCCAACAATCAGCCCCAGCATTTT.

This chain connects TRBV29-1 to TRBJ1-3, with 7 bases fitting TRBD1. The germline CDR1 and CDR2 sequences are SQVTM and ANQGSEA. V was pared by 6 bases and J by 0 bases, with 2 bases of the junction left unmatched. The CDR3 spans 13 residues. CDR3 DNA sequence: TGCAGCGTGGGACAGAGCTCTGGAAACACCATATATTTT. This encodes CSVGQSSGNTIYF. Full variable domain (outside the CDR3, taken from reference TRBV29-1 and TRBJ1-3): SAVISQKPSRDICQRGTSLTIQCQVDSQVTMMFWYRQQPGQSLTLIATANQGSEATYESGFVIDKFPISRPNLTFSTLTVSNMSPEDSSIYLCSVGQSSGNTIYFGEGSWLTVV.

Only a few counts were recorded for this clonotype. The rearrangement joins TRBV12-3 or TRBV12-4 to TRBJ1-1; a weak D match, TRBD1 (5 bases). CDR3 length: 15 residues. V gave up 5 bases and J gave up 5 bases, with 18 bases separating them. This CDR3 is CASSPNGGGRTEAFF. CDR3 DNA: TGTGCCAGCAGTCCAAACGGGGGAGGGAGAACTGAAGCTTTCTTT.

In DNA form, the CDR3 reads TGTGCCAGCAGCCTGCGGCCCCGGTCAGAGACCCAGTACTTC. Translating gives CASSLRPRSETQYF. The chain has TRBV3-1 and TRBJ2-5; D is unclear. The CDR3 loop spans 14 amino acids. V shed 4 bases and J shed 4 bases, with 13 bases lying between them. Germline CDR1 LGHDT, CDR2 YNNKEL (reference sequence).

This clonotype has at least ten counts. The chain couples TRBV11-2 to TRBJ2-7; D is undetermined. Per germline, CDR1 SGHAT and CDR2 FQNNGV. The V end was cut by 0 bases, the J end by 0 bases, with 3 bases between. This CDR3 comprises 13 residues. CDR3 sequence reads: CASSLEFSYEQYV. The CDR3 DNA is TGTGCCAGCAGCTTAGAATTCTCCTACGAGCAGTACGTC.

This chain uses TRBV7-2 with TRBJ1-1; D may be TRBD1 (6 bases). Trimming removed 10 bases from V and 4 bases from J, with 16 bases in between. This CDR3 region has 13 residues. Germline V gene lookup returns CDR1 SGHTA and CDR2 FQGNSA. DNA for the CDR3: TGTGCCATCTCAGGGGCTTCGGGCACTGAAGCTTTCTTT. It encodes CAISGASGTEAFF.

In its sample, this clonotype was seen a few times. The gene calls are TRBV5-1 and TRBJ1-5; D is ambiguous. V was pared by 1 base and J by 5 bases, with 13 bases between. This CDR3 comprises 15 residues. The V gene's germline CDR1 is SGHRS and CDR2 YFSETQ. The CDR3 region has the DNA TGCGCCAGCAGCTTGAACGGGCGCAGGCATCAGCCCCAGCATTTT. Amino acids: CASSLNGRRHQPQHF.

This clonotype showed up many times. The chain combines TRBV29-1 with TRBJ2-7, with D perhaps matching TRBD1 (6 bases). Germline V gene sequence: CDR1 SQVTM, CDR2 ANQGSEA. The CDR3 totals 14 residues. V was cut by 2 bases and J by 2 bases, with 13 bases left in between. CDR3 nucleotide sequence: TGCAGCGTTGAAAAGGGGGTCGGGGCCTACGAGCAGTACTTC. Its protein product is CSVEKGVGAYEQYF.